One and the same sample provided the 14 T cell receptor beta chains below, sequenced in a study of post-analysis software for immune sequencing data. General study findings and limits: Roughly five TRBV segments appeared more often in patients than in controls, and TRBV5-6, TRBV5-1 and TRBV20-1 were among these.

These TCRs are of unknown antigen specificity. Included in the TCR beta cDNA libraries were unique molecular identifiers. TCRdb re-derived calls from the PCR reads in MiXCR, one entry per CDR3 protein. The data contain roughly 870,000 distinct CDR3 sequences, roughly 50% of them singletons. The sequencing input was blood. These receptors were taken from a girl aged 10 to 17 with multiple sclerosis.

In this sample, this clonotype turned up a few times. The V gene is TRBV29-1, the J gene TRBJ2-1; 9 positions agree with TRBD1. Germline V gives CDR1 SQVTM, CDR2 ANQGSEA. V was pared by 5 bases and J by 12 bases, with 17 bases of the junction left unmatched. The length of the CDR3 is 15 residues. The CDR3 region is CSVSQGARGIGGQFF. For the CDR3, the DNA is TGCAGCGTTTCACAGGGGGCGCGAGGCATTGGTGGGCAGTTCTTC.

There are a few counts of this clonotype. This sequence joins TRBV18 and TRBJ2-1; tentative D call: TRBD2 (6 bases). CDR3 size: 16 residues. Germline assignment: CDR1 KGHSH and CDR2 LQKENI. V shed 3 bases and J shed 9 bases, with 21 bases lying between them. The CDR3 DNA is TGTGCCAGCTCACCGCAAAAATCGGGAGTGGCCGTTGAGCAGTTCTTC. Translating it yields CASSPQKSGVAVEQFF.

V usage is TRBV3-1 and J usage is TRBJ2-7, with a tentative D call TRBD1 (5 bases). The V and J ends lost 4 bases and 2 bases respectively, with 12 bases between them. Germline CDR1 is LGHDT and CDR2 is YNNKEL (reference sequence). There are 14 residues in the CDR3. The CDR3 bases are TGTGCCAGCAGCCTAGGGGCGATGGCCTACGAGCAGTACTTC. Translating gives CASSLGAMAYEQYF.

The genes are TRBV5-1 and TRBJ2-1, with no clear D. This CDR3 is built from 16 residues. Trimming removed 0 bases at V and 7 bases at J, with 17 bases between. Germline lookup yields CDR1 SGHRS and CDR2 YFSETQ. CDR3 in amino acids: CASSLAPSLGSNEQFF. CDR3 DNA sequence: TGCGCCAGCAGCTTGGCTCCAAGTCTAGGGTCAAATGAGCAGTTCTTC.

The rearrangement uses TRBV18 and TRBJ2-1; the D gene is possibly TRBD2 (6 bases). The germline V and J ends were trimmed by 3 bases and 9 bases, with 15 bases remaining between them. Germline lookup yields CDR1 KGHSH and CDR2 LQKENI. This CDR3 has 14 residues. CDR3 in amino acids: CASSPGLAISEQFF. Written as DNA, the CDR3 is TGTGCCAGCTCACCGGGCCTAGCGATTAGTGAGCAGTTCTTC.

In regard to this clonotype: The junction shows a germline mismatch at one end, possibly a read error. The V gene is TRBV6-5, the J gene TRBJ2-7; D gene unclear. The CDR3 spans 15 residues. CDR1 MNHEY and CDR2 SVGAGI come from the germline V gene. The CDR3 is CAGSPTSSLAYEQYF. The CDR3, as DNA: TGTGCCGGCAGTCCTACGTCGAGCCTCGCCTACGAGCAGTACTTC.

In this sample, this clonotype turned up a few times. The chain uses TRBV29-1 and TRBJ2-7, with D possibly being TRBD2 (5 bases). This CDR3 has 13 amino acids. V lost 4 bases and J lost 2, with 12 bases in between. Germline V gives CDR1 SQVTM, CDR2 ANQGSEA. The CDR3 loop is CSVVGWETYEQYF. In DNA, the CDR3 is TGCAGCGTTGTAGGGTGGGAGACCTACGAGCAGTACTTC.

The V and J genes are TRBV19 and TRBJ2-7; D may match TRBD1 or TRBD2 (6 bases each). This CDR3 has 17 amino acids. The ends were cut back, 4 bases at V and 4 bases at J, with 23 bases in the middle. CDR1 is LNHDA and CDR2 is SQIVND in the germline V gene (reference sequence). CDR3 sequence: CASSSPGAGSSSYEQYF. CDR3 coding DNA: TGTGCCAGTAGTAGCCCGGGGGCAGGGTCGAGTTCGTACGAGCAGTACTTC.

The rearrangement links TRBV10-3 to TRBJ2-7; D ambiguous. The CDR3 runs to 13 residues. CDR1 and CDR2 (germline): ENHRY, SYGVKD. The V end was cut by 0 bases, the J end by 5 bases, with 8 bases between. The CDR3 nucleotides are TGTGCCATCAGTGAGTCGGGAAGCAACGAGCAGTACTTC. Protein product: CAISESGSNEQYF.

This clonotype was found a few times. The rearrangement joins TRBV7-8 to TRBJ2-5; D unclear. The CDR3 is 15 amino acids. Germline values: CDR1 SGHVS, CDR2 FQNEAQ. V lost 7 bases to trimming and J lost 1 base, with 16 bases between them. CDR3 DNA sequence: TGTGCCAGCATCAAACTTGGCCAGCTCCAAGAGACCCAGTACTTC. Protein sequence: CASIKLGQLQETQYF.

In this sample, this clonotype turned up a few times. The chain is built from TRBV29-1 and TRBJ2-5; D is tentatively TRBD1 or TRBD2 (6 bases each). The V gene's germline CDR1 is SQVTM and CDR2 ANQGSEA. This CDR3 comprises 14 residues. The ends were cut back, 8 bases at V and 1 base at J, with 17 bases in the middle. CDR3 region: CSTPGVGGQETQYF. The CDR3 nucleotides are TGCAGCACCCCAGGGGTGGGGGGCCAAGAGACCCAGTACTTC.

This clonotype has a handful of counts. The chain has TRBV29-1 and TRBJ2-3; D tentatively fits TRBD1 or TRBD2 (5 bases each). The germline CDR1 and CDR2 sequences are SQVTM and ANQGSEA. CDR3 size: 13 residues. V lost 4 bases and J lost 4, with 12 bases in between. CDR3 residues: CSVAPRGPDTQYF. The CDR3 DNA reads TGCAGCGTTGCCCCGAGGGGCCCAGATACGCAGTATTTT.

This clonotype showed up just a few times. This chain links TRBV20-1 with TRBJ2-7, with TRBD2 as a possible D gene (6 bases). With the DNA end fitting TRBJ2-5 better, the J assignment may be wrong. CDR1 DFQATT and CDR2 SNEGSKA come from the germline V gene (reference sequence). This CDR3 has 15 amino acids. CDR3 sequence (DNA): TGCAGTGCTAGAGATCGAGTCGGGGGCCAAGAGACCCAGTACTTC. This encodes CSARDRVGGQETQYF.

The gene calls are TRBV20-1 and TRBJ2-7; D is ambiguous. This CDR3 spans 13 amino acids. Germline CDR1 is DFQATT and CDR2 is SNEGSKA (reference sequence). The V end lost 6 bases, the J end lost 3 bases, and 15 bases lay between the germline ends. CDR3: CSARSLGSYEQYF. The DNA of the CDR3 is TGCAGTGCGCGGAGCTTGGGTAGCTACGAGCAGTACTTC.